This TCR beta chain was observed in a study of post-analysis software for immune sequencing data. Whole-study context: Relapsing-remitting, secondary progressive and progressive-relapsing multiple sclerosis courses were included. Overall study results and limits: Roughly 5 TRBV segments occurring more often in patients than controls included TRBV5-6, TRBV5-1 and TRBV20-1. Samples from one preparation batch, clustered by F measure, grouped strongly together. Significantly decreased normalized Chao1 diversity was recorded for multiple sclerosis patients relative to controls.

Per germline, CDR1 SGDLS and CDR2 YYNGEE. With 2 bases removed from V and 5 bases from J, the gap between germline ends came to 17 bases. The CDR3 sequence is 15 residues long. Researchers reported that TCR beta cDNA libraries carried unique molecular identifiers. TCRdb ran MiXCR on the PCR reads and lists one entry per CDR3 protein. The data hold 650,000 to 850,000 distinct CDR3 sequences, with around 42% observed a single time. Concerning this clonotype: Its antigen remains unknown.

Input material: blood. The sequence derives from a girl aged 10-17 years with multiple sclerosis. The chain joins TRBV9 to TRBJ2-7; no definite D call. CDR3 DNA sequence: TGTGCCAGCAGCGTGTCGGGCCGGTCCGGCGACGAGCAGTACTTC. Its protein product is CASSVSGRSGDEQYF.